This T cell receptor beta chain was identified during a study of T cell repertoires in cytomegalovirus infection. This CDR3 is built from 14 residues. Between the trimmed V and J ends, which lost 2 bases and 5 bases, there was a span of 12 bases. Germline lookup yields CDR1 LNHNV and CDR2 YYDKDF (reference sequence). Each CDR3 protein gets one entry after TCRdb re-called the reads with MiXCR. The sample records more than 250,000 distinct CDR3 sequences, roughly an eighth being singletons. This chain joins TRBV15 and TRBJ2-5, with D perhaps matching TRBD1 (6 bases). Sequenced material: PBMCs. The receptor was derived from a human donor in good health (CMV status not recorded). Some clones in this sample may be carry-over from other donors' samples. CDR3 nucleotide sequence: TGTGCCACCAGCAGAACAGGGTTAGGGGAGACCCAGTACTTC. This translates into CATSRTGLGETQYF.